This paragraph covers one T cell receptor (beta chain) sequence. Germline CDR1 reads SQVTM; CDR2 reads ANQGSEA. V shed 3 bases, J shed 7 bases, and the junction held 8 bases outside the gene matches. The CDR3 extends over 15 amino acids. These data originate in a study of blood T cells in healthy people across ages. A sample-barcoded 5' primer and a J-beta primer mix were used in a second PCR of roughly 7 to 12 cycles. TCRdb redid the calling of the 5' RACE reads with MiXCR, one entry per CDR3 protein. The repertoire holds over 1,200,000 distinct CDR3 sequences, with approximately 60% as singletons. This receptor was taken from a man younger than 35 in good health. The sample taken for sequencing was blood. The chain recombines TRBV29-1 with TRBJ2-2, with 10 bases that match TRBD1. The CDR3 DNA sequence: TGCAGCGTTGAGGAGACAGGGGGCGGAAACGGGGAGCTGTTTTTT. Translating gives CSVEETGGGNGELFF.